This record looks at one T cell receptor (beta chain) sequence and its context. The sample comes from a study of T cell changes during pregnancy in multiple sclerosis. Repertoires were generated with immunoSEQ multiplex PCR, while TCRdb's copy carries only in-frame clones and drops some. The sample includes about 59,000 clones, just under 90% of them seen just once. Germline assignment: CDR1 SQVTM and CDR2 ANQGSEA. The V and J ends lost 1 base and 1 base, in that order; junction bases with no gene match: 4. This CDR3 region has 14 residues. The chain has TRBV29-1 and TRBJ2-7; TRBD2 matches 7 bases. The sequence came from a female donor in good health, enrolled as a control in a pregnancy study. The specimen was peripheral blood, collected in the first trimester of pregnancy. CDR3 nucleotides: TGCAGCGTTGAAGTTTCGGGACTATCCTACGAGCAGTACTTC. It is translated as CSVEVSGLSYEQYF.